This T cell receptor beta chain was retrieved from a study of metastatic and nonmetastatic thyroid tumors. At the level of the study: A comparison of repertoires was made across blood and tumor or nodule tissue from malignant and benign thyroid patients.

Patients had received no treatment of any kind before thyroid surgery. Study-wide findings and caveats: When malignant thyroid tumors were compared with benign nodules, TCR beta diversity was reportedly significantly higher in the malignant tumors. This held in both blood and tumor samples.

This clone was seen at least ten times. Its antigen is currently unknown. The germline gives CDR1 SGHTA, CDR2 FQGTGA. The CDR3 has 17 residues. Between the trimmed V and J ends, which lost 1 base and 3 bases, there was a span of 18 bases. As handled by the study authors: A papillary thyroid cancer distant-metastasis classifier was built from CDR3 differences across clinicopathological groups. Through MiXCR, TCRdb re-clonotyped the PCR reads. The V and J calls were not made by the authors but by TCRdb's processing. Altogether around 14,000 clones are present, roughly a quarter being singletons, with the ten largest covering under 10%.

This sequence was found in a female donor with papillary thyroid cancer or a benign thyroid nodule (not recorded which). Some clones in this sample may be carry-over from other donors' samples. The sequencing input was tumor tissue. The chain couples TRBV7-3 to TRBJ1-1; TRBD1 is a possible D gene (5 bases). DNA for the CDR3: TGTGCCAGCAGCTTAAGGGCCCCACGTCCGGGGGACACTGAAGCTTTCTTT. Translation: CASSLRAPRPGDTEAFF.